A single sample gave rise to the 29 T cell receptor beta chains below, sequenced in a study of T cells in Graves' hyperthyroidism and ophthalmopathy. What was amplified from RNA transcripts were TCR beta CDR3 regions. A set of HTBI primers served as the primers for a first-round RT-PCR of the TCR CDR3. A single record per CDR3 protein comes from TCRdb applying MiXCR to the multiplex PCR reads. The data contain about 290,000 distinct CDR3 sequences, roughly an eighth of them singletons. Sequenced input: blood. These receptors originate from a woman in her thirties or forties with Graves' hyperthyroidism.

This clonotype was found many times. The chain links TRBV18 to TRBJ2-3; D call uncertain. Germline assignment: CDR1 KGHSH and CDR2 LQKENI. The V gene lost 3 bases and the J gene lost 1 base, with 14 bases spanning the gap. This CDR3 spans 16 amino acids. The CDR3 DNA is TGTGCCAGCTCACCCCGGATCCGAAAGGGCACAGATACGCAGTATTTT. Protein sequence: CASSPRIRKGTDTQYF.

The chain uses TRBV25-1 and TRBJ1-3, with no clear D. This CDR3 has 15 residues. V gave up 4 bases and J gave up 3 bases, with 13 bases separating them. Germline CDR1 is MGHDK and CDR2 is SYGVNS. The CDR3 sequence: CASSAPLGSGNTIYF. CDR3 bases: TGTGCCAGCAGTGCCCCCCTAGGGAGTGGAAACACCATATATTTT.

The table lists this clonotype with a count of one. The junction shows a germline mismatch at one end, possibly a read error. The rearrangement joins TRBV5-1 to TRBJ2-3; TRBD1 matches 8 bases. The length of the CDR3 is 16 residues. Germline CDR1 and CDR2: SGHRS and YFSETQ. The CDR3 sequence: CASSLAGGAQSDTRYF. The CDR3 coding sequence is TGCGCCAGCAGCCTAGCAGGGGGCGCTCAGTCAGATACGCGGTATTTT.

This clonotype was found many times. This chain links TRBV6-6 with TRBJ1-2; the match to TRBD1 covers 12 bases. The J segment lost 8 bases and the V segment lost 2 bases, leaving 6 bases of the junction unmatched. The CDR3 is 15 amino acids. Germline-derived CDR1 and CDR2 are MNHNY and SVGAGI (reference sequence). The CDR3 DNA reads as TGTGCCAGCAGTTACAGTGGGACAGGGGGCTGGGGCTACACCTTC. Protein: CASSYSGTGGWGYTF.

This clonotype showed up just once. At one end, the junction sequence differs from germline, possibly due to a read error. The chain combines TRBV16 with TRBJ2-3; D is possibly TRBD2 (6 bases). The CDR3 extends over 16 amino acids. Looked up from germline, CDR1 is KGHSY and CDR2 is FQNENV. The CDR3 loop is CAGSLGGGRATDTQYF. CDR3 in DNA: TGTGCCGGCAGCCTCGGGGGTGGCCGAGCTACAGATACGCAGTATTTT. The entire variable domain, with the rest obtained from reference TRBV16 and TRBJ2-3, is as follows: GEEVAQTPKHLVRGEGQKAKLYCAPIKGHSYVFWYQQVLKNEFKFLISFQNENVFDETGMPKERFSAKCLPNSPCSLEIQATKLEDSAVYFCAGSLGGGRATDTQYFGPGTRLTVL.

This clonotype appeared many times. This rearrangement joins TRBV19 to TRBJ1-1, with D unresolved. The germline V gene encodes CDR1 LNHDA and CDR2 SQIVND (reference sequence). The CDR3 is 14 residues long. V shed 3 bases and J shed 4 bases, with 12 bases lying between them. The CDR3: CASSIPRRGTEAFF. The CDR3 DNA reads as TGTGCCAGTAGTATCCCCCGACGGGGCACTGAAGCTTTCTTT. Drawing the rest from reference TRBV19 and TRBJ1-1, the complete variable domain is DGGITQSPKYLFRKEGQNVTLSCEQNLNHDAMYWYRQDPGQGLRLIYYSQIVNDFQKGDIAEGYSVSREKKESFPLTVTSAQKNPTAFYLCASSIPRRGTEAFFGQGTRLTVV.

J is TRBJ2-5 and V is TRBV12-3 or TRBV12-4, with D unclear. The CDR3 has 12 amino acids. The V gene lost 4 bases and the J gene lost 5 bases, with 8 bases spanning the gap. Here the CDR3 reads CASSSVRETQYF. As DNA, the CDR3 is TGTGCCAGCAGTTCAGTGAGGGAGACCCAGTACTTC.

This clonotype was recorded at least ten times. The chain carries TRBV28 and TRBJ2-4; D is perhaps TRBD1 (5 bases). V lost 1 base and J 8 bases, leaving 9 bases between the germline ends. Per the germline V gene, CDR1 is MDHEN and CDR2 is SYDVKM. The CDR3 sequence is 13 residues long. The CDR3 bases are TGTGCCAGCAGTTTATTGTCCAGGGACATTCAGTACTTC. Translating it yields CASSLLSRDIQYF.

This clonotype occurred many times. The chain has TRBV18 and TRBJ1-5; 8 bases are shared with TRBD1. The CDR3 has 14 residues. Trimming took 3 bases from V and 12 from J; bases not matched to a gene: 10. Germline V gene data show CDR1 as KGHSH and CDR2 as LQKENI. CDR3 sequence (DNA): TGTGCCAGCTCACCGGGGGCGACAGGGGTGATCCAGCATTTT. Translated: CASSPGATGVIQHF.

Comments on this clonotype: With a much larger clone just one base away, this may be a read error. The CDR3 protein is CASIFLERETQYF. The CDR3 bases are TGTGCCAGCATCTTTCTAGAGAGGGAGACCCAGTACTTC. The gene calls are TRBV7-2 and TRBJ2-5, with D unresolved. Trimming removed 7 bases at V and 5 bases at J, with 14 bases between. The germline V gene encodes CDR1 SGHTA and CDR2 FQGNSA. The CDR3 spans 13 residues.

This clonotype was picked up many times. The rearrangement uses TRBV6-1 and TRBJ2-7; D perhaps matches TRBD2 (6 bases). V was trimmed by 6 bases and J by 4 bases, leaving 19 bases between them. The CDR3 is 15 residues long. Germline CDR1 MNHNS, CDR2 SASEGT. CDR3 protein: CASRPSWGLVYEQYF. CDR3 DNA: TGTGCCAGCAGACCCTCCTGGGGACTGGTTTACGAGCAGTACTTC.

This clonotype has a count of ten or more. The V and J genes are TRBV7-9 and TRBJ1-2, with D unclear. In germline, CDR1 is SEHNR, CDR2 FQNEAQ (reference sequence). Trimming pared 5 bases from V and 2 bases from J, leaving 12 bases between. The CDR3 is made up of 14 amino acids. DNA for the CDR3: TGTGCCAGCAGCCCGACGGGAAACAACTATGGCTACACCTTC. It encodes CASSPTGNNYGYTF.

In its sample, this clonotype was seen many times. The V and J genes are TRBV11-3 and TRBJ2-5; D is possibly TRBD2 (6 bases). V was clipped by 3 bases and J by 0 bases, with 11 bases between them. This CDR3 is built from 15 residues. Germline CDR1 SGHNT, CDR2 YENEEA. The CDR3: CASSLWLADQETQYF. CDR3 bases: TGTGCCAGCAGCTTGTGGTTAGCGGACCAAGAGACCCAGTACTTC.

This clonotype was observed many times. V is TRBV20-1 and J is TRBJ1-5; D not resolved. This CDR3 is built from 16 residues. Germline V CDR1 and CDR2: DFQATT, SNEGSKA (reference sequence). With 4 bases removed from V and 0 bases from J, the gap between germline ends came to 16 bases. CDR3 sequence (DNA): TGCAGTGCTAAACACAAGGACTACTATAGCAATCAGCCCCAGCATTTT. Translation: CSAKHKDYYSNQPQHF.

This clonotype was detected only a few times. The chain employs TRBV7-9 and TRBJ2-2, with 7 bases matching TRBD2. Unmatched junction bases numbered 14, after V lost 1 base and J lost 6 bases. Germline V gene data show CDR1 as SEHNR and CDR2 as FQNEAQ (reference sequence). This CDR3 region has 18 residues. As DNA, the CDR3 is TGTGCCAGCAGCTTAGTGGGCAGAACAGCGGGACTGGCCGGGGAGCTGTTTTTT. Translating it yields CASSLVGRTAGLAGELFF. The full variable domain, its missing parts supplied by reference TRBV7-9 and TRBJ2-2, is DTGVSQNPRHKITKRGQNVTFRCDPISEHNRLYWYRQTLGQGPEFLTYFQNEAQLEKSRLLSDRFSAERPKGSFSTLEIQRTEQGDSAMYLCASSLVGRTAGLAGELFFGEGSRLTVL.

This clonotype was seen ten or more times. The chain carries TRBV20-1 and TRBJ2-5; weak D call: TRBD2 (5 bases). From germline, CDR1 is DFQATT and CDR2 SNEGSKA (reference sequence). Trimming cost V 5 bases and J 2 bases, with 12 bases left between them. CDR3 length equals 13 residues. The CDR3 loop is CSAEGGSQETQYF. The CDR3 DNA follows: TGCAGTGCTGAGGGCGGCAGTCAAGAGACCCAGTACTTC.

The V gene is TRBV7-3, the J gene TRBJ2-5; D is possibly TRBD2 (6 bases). Trimming pared 5 bases from V and 3 bases from J, leaving 13 bases between. This CDR3 comprises 14 residues. From germline, CDR1 is SGHTA and CDR2 FQGTGA. CDR3 residues: CASSVRRAEETQYF. The CDR3 DNA is TGTGCCAGCAGCGTTAGGAGGGCCGAAGAGACCCAGTACTTC.

This clonotype was counted a few times. The junction departs from the called germline gene at one end, perhaps through a read error. The chain links TRBV12-3 or TRBV12-4 to TRBJ2-1, with 8 bases lining up with TRBD2. The length of the CDR3 is 15 residues. The CDR3 loop is CALGQRERSYNGQFF. DNA of the CDR3: TGTGCCCTCGGGCAGCGGGAGAGGTCCTACAATGGGCAGTTCTTC.

For this clonotype: A much larger clone lies a single base off, so this may be a read error. The chain links TRBV4-1 to TRBJ1-2; D is uncertain. The CDR3 has 15 amino acids. V was clipped by 2 bases and J by 4 bases, with 14 bases between them. Looked up from germline, CDR1 is MGHRA and CDR2 is YSYEKL. The CDR3 here is CASSQTRAQGYGYTF. The CDR3 DNA reads TGCGCCAGCAGCCAAACACGGGCCCAAGGCTATGGCTACACCTTC.

This clonotype was seen ten or more times. V is TRBV2 and J is TRBJ1-1; TRBD1 agrees at 7 bases. The CDR3 totals 15 residues. The J segment lost 1 base and the V segment lost 6 bases, leaving 8 bases of the junction unmatched. Germline assignment: CDR1 SNHLY and CDR2 FYNNEI. The CDR3 sequence is CASRILGTENTEAFF. Written as DNA, the CDR3 is TGTGCCAGCAGGATCCTCGGGACAGAGAACACTGAAGCTTTCTTT.

This clonotype was seen many times. The chain combines TRBV18 with TRBJ2-7; unclear D gene. Germline V gene sequence: CDR1 KGHSH, CDR2 LQKENI. The CDR3 totals 13 residues. V was pared by 0 bases and J by 4 bases, with 7 bases between. As DNA, the CDR3 is TGTGCCAGCTCACCACCGTCCAAGTACGAGCAGTACTTC. Amino acid sequence: CASSPPSKYEQYF.

This clonotype was seen ten or more times. This chain joins TRBV7-2 and TRBJ1-1, with 8 bases identical to TRBD1. The length of the CDR3 is 14 residues. After removal of 4 bases from V and 3 bases from J, the junction contained 4 bases not matched to a gene. Germline V gene data show CDR1 as SGHTA and CDR2 as FQGNSA. The CDR3 DNA reads TGTGCCAGCAGCTCTGTGACAGGGGACACTGAAGCTTTCTTT. Translation: CASSSVTGDTEAFF.

The V gene is TRBV18, the J gene TRBJ2-7; D not resolved. The germline V gene has CDR1 KGHSH and CDR2 LQKENI. Trimming left V 4 bases short and J 4 bases short, with 11 bases between. CDR3 size: 13 residues. CDR3 DNA: TGTGCCAGCTCACAGGCCACCCAATACGAGCAGTACTTC. Its protein product is CASSQATQYEQYF. Drawing the rest from reference TRBV18 and TRBJ2-7, the complete variable domain is NAGVMQNPRHLVRRRGQEARLRCSPMKGHSHVYWYRQLPEEGLKFMVYLQKENIIDESGMPKERFSAEFPKEGPSILRIQQVVRGDSAAYFCASSQATQYEQYFGPGTRLTVT.

V is TRBV5-6 and J is TRBJ2-7, with a tentative D call TRBD2 (7 bases). V was pared by 1 base and J by 7 bases, with 15 bases between. The germline V gene has CDR1 SGHDT and CDR2 YYEEEE. This CDR3 has 14 amino acids. This CDR3 reads CASSLRGAPREQYF. The CDR3 bases are TGTGCCAGCAGCTTGCGGGGGGCACCTCGAGAGCAGTACTTC.

Ten or more counts support this clonotype. The chain joins TRBV2 to TRBJ2-5, with 11 bases that match TRBD1. J lost 11 bases, V lost 5 bases, and 10 bases had no gene match. Looked up from germline, CDR1 is SNHLY and CDR2 is FYNNEI. The CDR3 spans 14 residues. Written as DNA, the CDR3 is TGTGCCAGCAGTATCGGACAGGGGGCCCCCCAACAGTACTTC. Amino acid sequence: CASSIGQGAPQQYF.

The V gene is TRBV7-9, the J gene TRBJ2-7; TRBD1 or TRBD2 may be the D gene (5 bases each). Germline CDR1 and CDR2: SEHNR and FQNEAQ (reference sequence). The CDR3 runs to 15 residues. Trimming removed 5 bases at V and 4 bases at J, with 18 bases between. CDR3 bases: TGTGCCAGCAGCCCAACGGGGCTCGACCGATACGAGCAGTACTTC. It yields the protein CASSPTGLDRYEQYF.

In its sample, this clonotype was seen many times. The chain is built from TRBV15 and TRBJ1-5; D may be TRBD1 (5 bases). The germline V gene encodes CDR1 LNHNV and CDR2 YYDKDF (reference sequence). This CDR3 is 14 amino acids long. V lost 5 bases to trimming and J lost 6 bases, with 14 bases between them. CDR3 sequence reads: CATSWEGIAQPQHF. The CDR3, as DNA: TGTGCCACCAGCTGGGAGGGGATAGCTCAGCCCCAGCATTTT. Together with reference TRBV15 and TRBJ1-5, the CDR3 gives the full variable domain: DAMVIQNPRYQVTQFGKPVTLSCSQTLNHNVMYWYQQKSSQAPKLLFHYYDKDFNNEADTPDNFQSRRPNTSFCFLDIRSPGLGDTAMYLCATSWEGIAQPQHFGDGTRLSIL.

This clonotype appeared a few times. The V gene is TRBV18, the J gene TRBJ1-3; possibly TRBD1 for D (5 bases). Germline V lookup: CDR1 KGHSH, CDR2 LQKENI. Trimming pared 2 bases from V and 0 bases from J, leaving 11 bases between. This CDR3 region has 16 residues. The CDR3 nucleotides are TGTGCCAGCTCACCATCGGCAGGGAACTCTGGAAACACCATATATTTT. Protein: CASSPSAGNSGNTIYF.

This clonotype was seen ten or more times. The gene calls are TRBV6-1 and TRBJ2-1, with 10 bases aligning to TRBD2. The trim removed 6 bases at V and 5 bases at J, leaving 7 bases unmatched. CDR3 length: 15 amino acids. Germline assignment: CDR1 MNHNS and CDR2 SASEGT. The CDR3 nucleotides read TGTGCCAGCAGACCCACTAGCGGGGCAAACAATGAGCAGTTCTTC. Its translation: CASRPTSGANNEQFF.